These 32 T cell receptor beta chains share one sample of origin, sequenced in a study of blood T cell repertoires in COVID-19. Using immunoSEQ multiplex PCR, the repertoire was profiled, and TCRdb retains in-frame clones only, with some absent. The data hold more than 55,000 clones, with roughly nine tenths observed a single time. The sequencing sample was made of peripheral blood. The receptors were gathered from a man over 45 with active COVID-19.

The chain uses TRBV12-5 and TRBJ1-2; TRBD1 aligns across 7 bases. The V gene's germline CDR1 is LGHNT and CDR2 FRNRAP. The J segment lost 4 bases and the V segment lost 2 bases, leaving 4 bases of the junction unmatched. This CDR3 spans 14 amino acids. The CDR3 bases are TGTGCTAGTGGTTTGAGTAACAGGGGCTATGGCTACACCTTC. Translation gives CASGLSNRGYGYTF.

This chain links TRBV18 with TRBJ1-5; D is perhaps TRBD1 (6 bases). Germline CDR1 is KGHSH and CDR2 is LQKENI. The CDR3 totals 14 residues. The ends were cut back, 3 bases at V and 8 bases at J, with 14 bases in the middle. The CDR3 here is CASSPSGAREPQHF. The CDR3 bases are TGTGCCAGCTCACCCTCAGGGGCAAGGGAGCCCCAGCATTTT.

The rearrangement uses TRBV7-7 and TRBJ2-3, with 7 bases aligning to TRBD1. Germline assignment: CDR1 SSHAT and CDR2 FNYEAQ (reference sequence). Trimming took 5 bases from V and 5 from J; bases not matched to a gene: 10. The CDR3 consists of 15 residues. CDR3 nucleotide sequence: TGTGCCAGCAGCCCGACAGGGTCTATGGGAGATACGCAGTATTTT. Translation gives CASSPTGSMGDTQYF.

The V call is TRBV6-5, the J call TRBJ2-1, with D tentatively TRBD1 (6 bases). From germline, CDR1 is MNHEY and CDR2 SVGAGI. This CDR3 region has 12 residues. With 9 bases removed from V and 9 bases from J, the gap between germline ends came to 15 bases. The CDR3 loop reads CASGGGRVEQFF. The DNA of the CDR3 is TGTGCCAGTGGGGGCGGCAGGGTTGAGCAGTTCTTC.

The chain couples TRBV5-3 to TRBJ2-1; 9 positions match TRBD1. TRBV5-3 carries the ORF label, with uncertain function. The V and J ends lost 4 bases and 3 bases, in that order; junction bases with no gene match: 23. The CDR3 spans 21 residues. CDR3 nucleotides: TGTGCCAGAAGCATATACAGGGGGCATAACGCGGGAGACGTGTTCTACAATGAGCAGTTCTTC. This codes for CARSIYRGHNAGDVFYNEQFF.

This chain connects TRBV11-3 to TRBJ2-5; 8 bases fit TRBD2. The ends lost 5 bases at V and 4 bases at J; junction bases unmatched: 15. Germline CDR1 reads SGHNT; CDR2 reads YENEEA. This CDR3 spans 17 amino acids. CDR3 amino acids: CASSPEAPTAGAETQYF. The CDR3 nucleotides read TGTGCCAGCAGCCCCGAAGCGCCGACAGCGGGAGCAGAGACCCAGTACTTC.

The chain uses TRBV5-6 and TRBJ1-3; D call uncertain. V lost 7 bases, J lost 0 bases, and 14 bases lay in between. The CDR3 sequence is 15 residues long. The germline CDR1 and CDR2 sequences are SGHDT and YYEEEE. In DNA, the CDR3 is TGTGCCAGCCTACTAAGACGAAACTCTGGAAACACCATATATTTT. It is translated as CASLLRRNSGNTIYF.

V and J are TRBV14 and TRBJ2-1, with a weak D call TRBD2 (6 bases). Trimming took 0 bases from V and 1 from J, leaving 10 bases between them. The CDR3 is 16 amino acids. In germline, CDR1 is SGHDN, CDR2 FVKESK. The CDR3 DNA sequence: TGTGCCAGCAGCCAAGATCTGGGGGGATCCTACAATGAGCAGTTCTTC. Protein product: CASSQDLGGSYNEQFF.

V usage is TRBV10-3 and J usage is TRBJ2-7, with 11 bases aligning to TRBD1. The germline CDR1 and CDR2 sequences are ENHRY and SYGVKD. The CDR3 extends over 13 amino acids. Unmatched junction bases numbered 5, after V lost 10 bases and J lost 3 bases. This chain's CDR3 is CATRGTGGYEQYF. CDR3 in DNA: TGTGCCACGAGGGGGACAGGGGGCTACGAGCAGTACTTC.

The chain joins TRBV18 to TRBJ2-3, with D perhaps TRBD2 (5 bases). V dropped 3 bases and J dropped 3 bases, with 7 bases sitting between them. Germline V lookup: CDR1 KGHSH, CDR2 LQKENI. The CDR3 sequence is 13 residues long. The CDR3 sequence is CASSPTRTDTQYF. In DNA, the CDR3 is TGTGCCAGCTCACCCACTAGGACAGATACGCAGTATTTT. The whole variable domain, filled in from reference TRBV18 and TRBJ2-3, reads NAGVMQNPRHLVRRRGQEARLRCSPMKGHSHVYWYRQLPEEGLKFMVYLQKENIIDESGMPKERFSAEFPKEGPSILRIQQVVRGDSAAYFCASSPTRTDTQYFGPGTRLTVL.

The chain uses TRBV25-1 and TRBJ1-1, with no clear D. V was pared by 5 bases and J by 0 bases, with 7 bases between. CDR1 is MGHDK and CDR2 is SYGVNS in the germline V gene. This CDR3 region has 13 residues. The CDR3 loop is CASSLTVNTEAFF. The CDR3 nucleotides are TGTGCCAGCAGTCTAACAGTGAACACTGAAGCTTTCTTT.

The chain couples TRBV5-6 to TRBJ2-7, with 7 nucleotides matching TRBD2. The V gene's germline CDR1 is SGHDT and CDR2 YYEEEE. The V segment lost 3 bases and the J segment 3 bases; nucleotides outside the gene matches: 9. This CDR3 comprises 15 residues. CDR3 nucleotide sequence: TGTGCCAGCAGCTCGGTCGGGAGGCGCTTCTACGAGCAGTACTTC. Its translation: CASSSVGRRFYEQYF.

The count of this clone is one. J is TRBJ1-3 and V is TRBV10-3, with D perhaps matching TRBD1 (5 bases). Trimming removed 11 bases at V and 2 bases at J, with 13 bases between. Germline CDR1 ENHRY, CDR2 SYGVKD. This CDR3 spans 13 amino acids. DNA of the CDR3: TGTGCCGCTAAACAGGAACCTGGAAACACCATATATTTT. Amino acid sequence: CAAKQEPGNTIYF.

The V and J genes are TRBV7-4 and TRBJ2-7; 11 bases are a match to TRBD2. Germline CDR1 SGHVT, CDR2 SQSDAQ. This CDR3 comprises 15 residues. J gave up 0 bases and V 5 bases, and 3 bases lay outside the gene matches. DNA of the CDR3: TGTGCCAGCAGCCCTAGCGGGAGGTCCTCCTACGAGCAGTACTTC. It translates to CASSPSGRSSYEQYF.

V gene TRBV2 combines with J gene TRBJ1-5; unclear D gene. Germline CDR1 and CDR2: SNHLY and FYNNEI. CDR3 length equals 16 residues. The ends were cut back, 5 bases at V and 0 bases at J, with 14 bases in the middle. As DNA, the CDR3 is TGTGCCAGCAGTACCTTACCTGCGAATAGCAATCAGCCCCAGCATTTT. Protein sequence: CASSTLPANSNQPQHF.

In its sample, this clone was seen a few times. This chain links TRBV7-8 with TRBJ1-4, with a weak D call TRBD1 (5 bases). Germline loops: CDR1 SGHVS, CDR2 FQNEAQ. The CDR3 is 16 amino acids. The V and J ends lost 4 bases and 3 bases respectively, with 15 bases between them. For the CDR3, the DNA is TGTGCCAGCAGCTCCCGACCCGGGGGTGCTAATGAAAAACTGTTTTTT. It is translated as CASSSRPGGANEKLFF.

The genes are TRBV28 and TRBJ2-2, with a tentative D call TRBD1 (6 bases). The V end was cut by 3 bases, the J end by 1 base, with 18 bases between. The CDR3 totals 18 residues. Germline-derived CDR1 and CDR2 are MDHEN and SYDVKM. As DNA, the CDR3 is TGTGCCAGCAGTTTTATAAGGACAGACCTTTTGAACACCGGGGAGCTGTTTTTT. It codes for CASSFIRTDLLNTGELFF.

The chain carries TRBV11-2 and TRBJ2-1; the match to TRBD2 covers 11 bases. The germline CDR1 and CDR2 sequences are SGHAT and FQNNGV. There are 15 residues in the CDR3. V lost 5 bases, J lost 6 bases, and 6 bases stayed unmatched. The CDR3 region has the DNA TGTGCCAGCAGCCTGGGGACTAGCGGAGCCAATGAGCAGTTCTTC. It specifies CASSLGTSGANEQFF.

This clone was seen once. The chain carries TRBV13 and TRBJ1-1; perhaps TRBD1 as D (5 bases). Germline loops: CDR1 PRHDT, CDR2 FYEKMQ (reference sequence). The V end was cut by 2 bases, the J end by 1 base, with 11 bases between. CDR3 size: 15 residues. The CDR3 bases are TGTGCCAGCAGCTTACGACCACAGGCGAACACTGAAGCTTTCTTT. Translation: CASSLRPQANTEAFF.

The rearrangement joins TRBV6-6 to TRBJ2-7, with TRBD2 matching over 7 bases. Germline lookup yields CDR1 MNHNY and CDR2 SVGAGI (reference sequence). With 8 bases clipped from V and 2 bases from J, the junction kept 6 bases outside the gene matches. The CDR3 is made up of 13 amino acids. The CDR3 sequence is CASAPSGTYEQYF. CDR3 bases: TGTGCCAGCGCGCCTAGCGGAACCTACGAGCAGTACTTC.

The chain recombines TRBV3-1 (or the pseudogene TRBV3-2) with TRBJ2-2; D might be TRBD2 (6 bases). V lost 4 bases and J lost 5, with 32 bases in between. CDR1 is LGHDT, CDR2 YNNKEL, per germline (reference sequence). This CDR3 is 21 amino acids long. CDR3 DNA sequence: TGTGCCAGCAGCCCCTTAAGGGTAGCGGACCACGCACGCCATAGGACCGGGGAGCTGTTTTTT. Encoded protein: CASSPLRVADHARHRTGELFF.

J is TRBJ1-5 and V is TRBV4-1; no reliable D call. The CDR3 is 14 amino acids. The germline V and J ends were trimmed by 0 bases and 9 bases, with 12 bases remaining between them. Germline values: CDR1 MGHRA, CDR2 YSYEKL. The CDR3 DNA is TGCGCCAGCAGCCAAGATGCGGGGTCGGGGCCCCAGCATTTT. It translates to CASSQDAGSGPQHF.

The chain couples TRBV28 to TRBJ2-1; possible D gene TRBD2, 6 bases. The ends were cut back, 6 bases at V and 2 bases at J, with 14 bases in the middle. CDR1 and CDR2 (germline): MDHEN, SYDVKM. CDR3 length: 15 amino acids. CDR3 coding DNA: TGTGCCAGCAGCCTCGTCGGGGGAACCTACAATGAGCAGTTCTTC. Translating it yields CASSLVGGTYNEQFF.

This clone was observed a handful of times. V is TRBV5-1 and J is TRBJ2-7; D uncertain. CDR1 is SGHRS, CDR2 YFSETQ, per germline. This CDR3 region has 11 residues. V lost 3 bases, J lost 3 bases, and 4 bases lay in between. Here the CDR3 DNA reads TGCGCCAGCAGCTCAGACTACGAGCAGTACTTC. Its protein is CASSSDYEQYF.

The chain couples TRBV7-8 to TRBJ2-7, with a tentative D call TRBD2 (6 bases). Looked up from germline, CDR1 is SGHVS and CDR2 is FQNEAQ. V was shortened by 5 bases and J by 4 bases, with 12 bases between the two germline ends. The CDR3 length is 13 residues. The CDR3, as DNA: TGTGCCAGCAGCCAACTAGCAACTTACGAGCAGTACTTC. Translation: CASSQLATYEQYF.

In DNA form, the CDR3 reads TGTGCCAGCTCACCACCGTTTTTGGGGGCGAGCACAGATACGCAGTATTTT. Translation gives CASSPPFLGASTDTQYF. The chain carries TRBV18 and TRBJ2-3, with TRBD1 as a possible D gene (6 bases). Germline assignment: CDR1 KGHSH and CDR2 LQKENI. Between the trimmed V and J ends, which lost 0 bases and 0 bases, there was a span of 13 bases. The CDR3 length is 17 residues.

The chain combines TRBV18 with TRBJ2-1, with D perhaps TRBD2 (6 bases). V lost 8 bases and J 9 bases, leaving 23 bases between the germline ends. Germline lookup yields CDR1 KGHSH and CDR2 LQKENI. The CDR3 runs to 15 residues. In DNA form, the CDR3 reads TGTGCCAGCACCCAGTCGTCTAGCGTATCCGGTGAGCAGTTCTTC. This sequence encodes CASTQSSSVSGEQFF.

This clone was recorded only once. The chain is built from TRBV20-1 and TRBJ2-7, with 7 bases identical to TRBD1. V trimming: 7 bases; J trimming: 0 bases; junction bases outside the gene matches: 0. Germline CDR1 is DFQATT and CDR2 is SNEGSKA (reference sequence). The CDR3 length is 11 residues. The CDR3 loop is CSGQGSYEQYF. CDR3 nucleotide sequence: TGCAGTGGACAGGGCTCCTACGAGCAGTACTTC.

The chain links TRBV10-3 to TRBJ1-5, with TRBD1 identical over 10 bases. J was trimmed by 7 bases and V by 7 bases; bases with no gene match: 16. Looked up from germline, CDR1 is ENHRY and CDR2 is SYGVKD. This CDR3 spans 17 amino acids. In DNA form, the CDR3 reads TGTGCCATCACCTTTCCGACAGGGGGCAGCGGAGGACAGCCCCAGCATTTT. It yields the protein CAITFPTGGSGGQPQHF.

This clone was seen just once. The chain couples TRBV5-6 to TRBJ2-5; tentatively, D is TRBD2 (6 bases). Germline V gene sequence: CDR1 SGHDT, CDR2 YYEEEE. This CDR3 region has 15 residues. Trimming shortened V by 4 bases and J by 4 bases, and 17 bases separated the two germline ends. This CDR3 reads CASSNDLGGGETQYF. The CDR3 DNA follows: TGTGCCAGCAGCAACGATTTGGGGGGTGGAGAGACCCAGTACTTC.

Only one count was recorded for this clone. J is TRBJ2-5 and V is TRBV7-9, with 8 bases aligning to TRBD2. Germline V CDR1 and CDR2: SEHNR, FQNEAQ (reference sequence). The CDR3 runs 14 residues. The junction had 7 bases not matched to a gene; V was cut back by 5 bases and J by 5 bases. The CDR3 coding sequence is TGTGCCAGCAGCGTGAGCGGGAGTGGGGAGACCCAGTACTTC. This encodes CASSVSGSGETQYF.

The chain employs TRBV7-2 and TRBJ2-3, with TRBD1 as a possible D gene (5 bases). Germline V gene sequence: CDR1 SGHTA, CDR2 FQGNSA. The V and J ends lost 2 bases and 8 bases respectively, with 17 bases between them. This CDR3 region has 15 residues. Here the CDR3 DNA reads TGTGCCAGCAGCTTATTTCAGGGAACGGCAGGTACGCAGTATTTT. Translated, it gives CASSLFQGTAGTQYF. Variable domain in full (rest from reference TRBV7-2 and TRBJ2-3): GAGVSQSPSNKVTEKGKDVELRCDPISGHTALYWYRQSLGQGLEFLIYFQGNSAPDKSGLPSDRFSAERTGGSVSTLTIQRTQQEDSAVYLCASSLFQGTAGTQYFGPGTRLTVL.